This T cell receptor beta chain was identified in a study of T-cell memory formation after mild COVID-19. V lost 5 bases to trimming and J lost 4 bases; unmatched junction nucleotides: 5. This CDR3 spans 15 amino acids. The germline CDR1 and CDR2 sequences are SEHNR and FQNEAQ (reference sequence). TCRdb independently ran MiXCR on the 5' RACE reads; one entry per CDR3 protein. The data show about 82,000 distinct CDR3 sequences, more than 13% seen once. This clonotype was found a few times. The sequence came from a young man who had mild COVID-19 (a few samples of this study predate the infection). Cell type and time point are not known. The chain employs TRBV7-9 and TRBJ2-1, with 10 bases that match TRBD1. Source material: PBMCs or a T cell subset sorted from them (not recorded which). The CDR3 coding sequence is TGTGCCAGCAGCCCGGACAGGGGGGTTTACAATGAGCAGTTCTTC. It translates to CASSPDRGVYNEQFF.